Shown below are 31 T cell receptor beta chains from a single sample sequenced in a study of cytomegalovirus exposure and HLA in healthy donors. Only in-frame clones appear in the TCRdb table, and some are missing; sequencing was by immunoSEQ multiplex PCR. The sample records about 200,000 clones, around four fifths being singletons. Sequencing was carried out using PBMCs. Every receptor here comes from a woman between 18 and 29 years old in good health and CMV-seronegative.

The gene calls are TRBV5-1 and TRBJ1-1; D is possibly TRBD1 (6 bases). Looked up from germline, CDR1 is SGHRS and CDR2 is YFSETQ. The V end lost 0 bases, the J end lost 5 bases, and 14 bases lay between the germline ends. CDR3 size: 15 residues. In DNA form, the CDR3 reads TGCGCCAGCAGCTTGGGACAGAAGGGGGAAACTGAAGCTTTCTTT. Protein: CASSLGQKGETEAFF.

The CDR3 DNA sequence: TGTGCCAGCTCACCACTGGGGACAGGCAATTCACCCCTCCACTTT. It is translated as CASSPLGTGNSPLHF. The chain employs TRBV18 and TRBJ1-6; TRBD1 agrees at 8 bases. With 1 base clipped from V and 7 bases from J, the junction kept 3 bases outside the gene matches. The CDR3 is 15 amino acids. Looked up from germline, CDR1 is KGHSH and CDR2 is LQKENI.

The CDR3 DNA is TGCGCCAGCAGCGACCCCCCGGGTGGCTACACCTTC. It yields the protein CASSDPPGGYTF. This chain uses TRBV5-1 with TRBJ1-2; D not certain. V was cut by 4 bases and J by 7 bases, with 11 bases left in between. Germline V gene sequence: CDR1 SGHRS, CDR2 YFSETQ. CDR3 length equals 12 residues. Filled out from reference TRBV5-1 and TRBJ1-2, the complete variable domain reads KAGVTQTPRYLIKTRGQQVTLSCSPISGHRSVSWYQQTPGQGLQFLFEYFSETQRNKGNFPGRFSGRQFSNSRSEMNVSTLELGDSALYLCASSDPPGGYTFGSGTRLTVV.

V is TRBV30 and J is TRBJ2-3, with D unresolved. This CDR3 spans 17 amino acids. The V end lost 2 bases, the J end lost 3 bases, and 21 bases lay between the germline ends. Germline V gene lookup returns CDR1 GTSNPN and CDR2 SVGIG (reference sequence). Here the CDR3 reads CAWSRKQPDLRTDTQYF. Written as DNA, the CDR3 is TGTGCCTGGAGTAGGAAACAGCCAGACCTAAGGACAGATACGCAGTATTTT.

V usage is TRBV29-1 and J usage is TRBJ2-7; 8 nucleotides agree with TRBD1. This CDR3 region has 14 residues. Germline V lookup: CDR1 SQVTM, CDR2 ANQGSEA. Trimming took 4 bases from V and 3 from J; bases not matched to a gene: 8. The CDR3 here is CSVVPGTGHYEQYF. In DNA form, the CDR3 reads TGCAGCGTTGTCCCCGGGACAGGCCACTACGAGCAGTACTTC.

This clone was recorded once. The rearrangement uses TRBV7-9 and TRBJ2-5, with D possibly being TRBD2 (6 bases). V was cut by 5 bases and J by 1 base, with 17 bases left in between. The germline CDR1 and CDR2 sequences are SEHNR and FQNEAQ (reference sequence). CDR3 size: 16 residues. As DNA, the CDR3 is TGTGCCAGCAGCCCGCTTGGCGGGACTTTCCAAGAGACCCAGTACTTC. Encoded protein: CASSPLGGTFQETQYF.

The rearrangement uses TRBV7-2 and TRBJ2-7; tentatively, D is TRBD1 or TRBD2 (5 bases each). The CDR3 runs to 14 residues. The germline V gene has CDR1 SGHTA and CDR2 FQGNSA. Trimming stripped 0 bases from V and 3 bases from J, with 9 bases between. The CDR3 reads CASSLAGTGYEQYF. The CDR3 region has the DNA TGTGCCAGCAGCTTAGCAGGGACGGGCTACGAGCAGTACTTC.

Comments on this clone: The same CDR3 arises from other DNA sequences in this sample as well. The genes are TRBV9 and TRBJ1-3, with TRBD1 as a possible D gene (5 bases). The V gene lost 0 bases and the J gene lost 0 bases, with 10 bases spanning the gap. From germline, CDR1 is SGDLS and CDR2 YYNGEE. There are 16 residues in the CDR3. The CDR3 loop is CASSVGDSSSGNTIYF. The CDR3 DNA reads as TGTGCCAGCAGCGTAGGTGACAGTTCCTCTGGAAACACCATATATTTT. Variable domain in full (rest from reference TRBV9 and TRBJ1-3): DSGVTQTPKHLITATGQRVTLRCSPRSGDLSVYWYQQSLDQGLQFLIQYYNGEERAKGNILERFSAQQFPDLHSELNLSSLELGDSALYFCASSVGDSSSGNTIYFGEGSWLTVV.

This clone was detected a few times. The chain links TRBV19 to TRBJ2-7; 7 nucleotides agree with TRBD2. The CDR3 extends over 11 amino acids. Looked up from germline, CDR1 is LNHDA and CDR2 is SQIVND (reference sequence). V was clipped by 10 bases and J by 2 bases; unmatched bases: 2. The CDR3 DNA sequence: TGTGCCACTAGCGGTGCCTACGAGCAGTACTTC. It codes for CATSGAYEQYF.

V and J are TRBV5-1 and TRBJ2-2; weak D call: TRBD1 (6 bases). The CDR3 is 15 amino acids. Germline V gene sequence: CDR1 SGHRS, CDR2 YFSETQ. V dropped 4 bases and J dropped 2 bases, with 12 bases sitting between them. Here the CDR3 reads CASSPRGHNTGELFF. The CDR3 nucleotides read TGCGCCAGCAGCCCAAGGGGACACAACACCGGGGAGCTGTTTTTT.

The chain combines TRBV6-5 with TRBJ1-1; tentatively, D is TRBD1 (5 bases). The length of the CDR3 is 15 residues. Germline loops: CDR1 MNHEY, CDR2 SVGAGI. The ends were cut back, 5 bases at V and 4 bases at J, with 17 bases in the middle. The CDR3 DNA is TGTGCCAGCAGTCATCAGGTGGGGCGAAGCACTGAAGCTTTCTTT. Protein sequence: CASSHQVGRSTEAFF.

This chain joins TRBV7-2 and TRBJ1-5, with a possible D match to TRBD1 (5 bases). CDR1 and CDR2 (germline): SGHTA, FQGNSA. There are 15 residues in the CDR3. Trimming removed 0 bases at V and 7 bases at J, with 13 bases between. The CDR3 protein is CASSLAGVVRQPQHF. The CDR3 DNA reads TGTGCCAGCAGCTTAGCGGGGGTCGTCAGGCAGCCCCAGCATTTT.

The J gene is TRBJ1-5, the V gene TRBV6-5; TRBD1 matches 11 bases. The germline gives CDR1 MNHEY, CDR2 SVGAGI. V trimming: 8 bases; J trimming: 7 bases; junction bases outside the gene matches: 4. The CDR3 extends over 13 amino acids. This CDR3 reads CASRTGGGQPQHF. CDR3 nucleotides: TGTGCCAGCCGGACAGGGGGCGGCCAGCCCCAGCATTTT.

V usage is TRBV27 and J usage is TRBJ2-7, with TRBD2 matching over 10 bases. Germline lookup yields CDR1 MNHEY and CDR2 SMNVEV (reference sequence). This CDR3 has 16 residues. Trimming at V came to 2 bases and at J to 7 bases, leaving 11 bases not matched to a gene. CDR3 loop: CASSLLTSGALGEQYF. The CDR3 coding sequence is TGTGCCAGCAGTTTACTCACTAGCGGGGCCCTCGGGGAGCAGTACTTC.

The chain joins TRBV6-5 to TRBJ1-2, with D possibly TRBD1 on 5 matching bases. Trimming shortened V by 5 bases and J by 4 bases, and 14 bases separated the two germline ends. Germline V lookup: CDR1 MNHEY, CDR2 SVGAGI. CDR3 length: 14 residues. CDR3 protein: CASSQGPLPYGYTF. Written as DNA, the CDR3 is TGTGCCAGCAGTCAGGGACCGTTACCCTATGGCTACACCTTC.

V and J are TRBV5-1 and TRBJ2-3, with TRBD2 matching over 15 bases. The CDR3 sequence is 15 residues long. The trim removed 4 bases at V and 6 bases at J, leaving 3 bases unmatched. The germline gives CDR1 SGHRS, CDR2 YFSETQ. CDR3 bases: TGCGCCAGCAGCACCGGACTAGCGGGAGGGGATACGCAGTATTTT. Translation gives CASSTGLAGGDTQYF.

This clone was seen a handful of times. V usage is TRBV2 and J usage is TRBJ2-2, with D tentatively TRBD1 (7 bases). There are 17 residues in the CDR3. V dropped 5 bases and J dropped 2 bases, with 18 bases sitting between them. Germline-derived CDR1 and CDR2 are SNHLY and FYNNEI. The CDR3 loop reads CASSLGGGGRNTGELFF. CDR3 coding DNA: TGTGCCAGCAGTCTGGGTGGAGGGGGCCGAAACACCGGGGAGCTGTTTTTT.

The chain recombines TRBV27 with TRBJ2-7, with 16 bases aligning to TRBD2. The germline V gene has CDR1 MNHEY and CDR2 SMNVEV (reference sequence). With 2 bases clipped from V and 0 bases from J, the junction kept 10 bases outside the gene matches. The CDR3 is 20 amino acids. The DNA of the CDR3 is TGTGCCAGCAGTTTACCCGGGACTAGCGGGAGGGCGATAGGCTCCTACGAGCAGTACTTC. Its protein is CASSLPGTSGRAIGSYEQYF.

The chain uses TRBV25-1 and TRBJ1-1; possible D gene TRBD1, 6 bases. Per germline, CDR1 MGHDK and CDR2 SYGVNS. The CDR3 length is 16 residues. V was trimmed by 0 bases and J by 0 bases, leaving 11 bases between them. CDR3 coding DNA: TGTGCCAGCAGTGAATATAAGAACAGGGTGAACACTGAAGCTTTCTTT. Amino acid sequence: CASSEYKNRVNTEAFF.

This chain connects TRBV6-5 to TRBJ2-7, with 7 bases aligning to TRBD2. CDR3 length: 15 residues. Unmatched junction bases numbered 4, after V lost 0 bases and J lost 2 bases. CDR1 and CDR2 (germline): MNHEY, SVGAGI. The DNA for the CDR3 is TGTGCCAGCAGTTACTCGGGGGGGATGGCCTACGAGCAGTACTTC. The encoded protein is CASSYSGGMAYEQYF.

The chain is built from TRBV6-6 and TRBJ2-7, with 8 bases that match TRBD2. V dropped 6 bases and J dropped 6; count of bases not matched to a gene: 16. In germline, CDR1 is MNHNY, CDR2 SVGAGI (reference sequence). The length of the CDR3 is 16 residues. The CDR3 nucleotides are TGTGCCAGCAGGGTAGCACAGGCGGGGGGCAAGGGCGAGCAGTACTTC. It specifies CASRVAQAGGKGEQYF.

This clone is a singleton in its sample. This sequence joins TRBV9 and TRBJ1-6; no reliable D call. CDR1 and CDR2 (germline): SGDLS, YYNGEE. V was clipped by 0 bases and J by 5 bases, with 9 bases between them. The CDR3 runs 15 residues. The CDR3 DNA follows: TGTGCCAGCAGCGTAGAGTCGGCCCATAATTCACCCCTCCACTTT. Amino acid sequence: CASSVESAHNSPLHF.

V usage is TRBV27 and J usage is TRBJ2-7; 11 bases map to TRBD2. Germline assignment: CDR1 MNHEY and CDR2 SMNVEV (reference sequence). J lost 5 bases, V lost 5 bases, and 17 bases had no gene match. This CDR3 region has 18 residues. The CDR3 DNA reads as TGTGCCAGCAGTCCCCCAAACACTTTCGAACTAGCGGGAGACGAGCAGTACTTC. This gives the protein CASSPPNTFELAGDEQYF.

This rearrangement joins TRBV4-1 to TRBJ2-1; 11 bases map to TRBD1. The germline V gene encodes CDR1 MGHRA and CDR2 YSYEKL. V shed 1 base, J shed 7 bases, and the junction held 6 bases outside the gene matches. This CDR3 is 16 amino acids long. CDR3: CASSQVGQGAGNEQFF. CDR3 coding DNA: TGCGCCAGCAGCCAAGTTGGACAGGGGGCGGGGAATGAGCAGTTCTTC.

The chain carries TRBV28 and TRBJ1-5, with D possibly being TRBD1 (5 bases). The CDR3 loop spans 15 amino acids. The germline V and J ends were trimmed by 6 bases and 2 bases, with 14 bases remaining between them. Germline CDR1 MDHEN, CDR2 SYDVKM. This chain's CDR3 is CASSRGGGGNQPQHF. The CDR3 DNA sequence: TGTGCCAGCAGCCGAGGTGGGGGGGGCAATCAGCCCCAGCATTTT.

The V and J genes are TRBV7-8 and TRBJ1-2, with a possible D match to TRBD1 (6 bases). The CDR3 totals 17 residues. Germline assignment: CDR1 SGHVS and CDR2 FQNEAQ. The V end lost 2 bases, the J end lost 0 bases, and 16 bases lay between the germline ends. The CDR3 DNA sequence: TGTGCCAGCAGCTTAACGGACAGTATCCTAGCTAACTATGGCTACACCTTC. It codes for CASSLTDSILANYGYTF.

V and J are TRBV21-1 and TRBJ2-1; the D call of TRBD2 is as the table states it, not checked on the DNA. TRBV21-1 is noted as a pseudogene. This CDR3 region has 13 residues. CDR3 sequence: CASGLNTGCVAFF. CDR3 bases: TGTGCCAGCGGCCTCAATACGGGATGTGTCGCGTTCTTC.

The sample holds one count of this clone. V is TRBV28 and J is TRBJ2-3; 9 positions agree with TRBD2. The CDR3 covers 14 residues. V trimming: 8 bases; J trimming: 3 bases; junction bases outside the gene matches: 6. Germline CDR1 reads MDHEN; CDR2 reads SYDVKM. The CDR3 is CASGLAGATDTQYF. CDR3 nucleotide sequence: TGTGCCAGCGGATTAGCGGGAGCGACAGATACGCAGTATTTT. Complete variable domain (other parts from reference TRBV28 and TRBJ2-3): DVKVTQSSRYLVKRTGEKVFLECVQDMDHENMFWYRQDPGLGLRLIYFSYDVKMKEKGDIPEGYSVSREKKERFSLILESASTNQTSMYLCASGLAGATDTQYFGPGTRLTVL.

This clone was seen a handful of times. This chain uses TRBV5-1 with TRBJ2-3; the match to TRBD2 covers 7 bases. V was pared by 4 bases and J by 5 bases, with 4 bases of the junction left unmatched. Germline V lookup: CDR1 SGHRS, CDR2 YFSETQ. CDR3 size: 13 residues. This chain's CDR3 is CASSPREVDTQYF. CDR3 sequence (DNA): TGCGCCAGCAGCCCTCGGGAGGTAGATACGCAGTATTTT.

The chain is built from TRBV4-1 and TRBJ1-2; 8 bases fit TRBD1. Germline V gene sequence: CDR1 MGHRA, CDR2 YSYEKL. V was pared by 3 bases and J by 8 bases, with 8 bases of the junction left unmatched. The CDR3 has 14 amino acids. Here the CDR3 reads CASSHAGTGRGYTF. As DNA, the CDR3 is TGCGCCAGCAGCCACGCCGGGACAGGCCGAGGCTACACCTTC.

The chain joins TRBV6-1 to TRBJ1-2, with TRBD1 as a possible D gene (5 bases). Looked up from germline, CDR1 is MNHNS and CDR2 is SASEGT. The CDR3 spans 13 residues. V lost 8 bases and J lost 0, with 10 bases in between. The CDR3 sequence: CASSQGPNYGYTF. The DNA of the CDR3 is TGTGCCAGCTCTCAGGGCCCTAACTATGGCTACACCTTC.